A single sample is the source of the 26 T cell receptor beta chains below, sequenced in a study of blood T cell repertoires in COVID-19. Assay: immunoSEQ multiplex PCR; the TCRdb copy retains only in-frame clones and omits some. The profile shows about 380,000 clones, approximately 87% of them singletons. Specimen: PBMCs or T cells enriched from blood (not recorded which). Receptors originate from a man aged 30 to 39 who had recovered from COVID-19.

The chain employs TRBV6-5 and TRBJ2-3, with 7 bases lining up with TRBD1. The CDR3 spans 15 residues. V shed 6 bases, J shed 3 bases, and the junction held 9 bases outside the gene matches. Germline V gives CDR1 MNHEY, CDR2 SVGAGI. DNA of the CDR3: TGTGCCAGCAGCGACAGACAGGGTCGAACAGATACGCAGTATTTT. Its protein product is CASSDRQGRTDTQYF.

This clone has just a few counts. The genes are TRBV10-2 and TRBJ1-1, with D unresolved. From germline, CDR1 is WSHSY and CDR2 SAAADI. V lost 6 bases, J lost 0 bases, and 8 bases lay in between. This CDR3 has 13 residues. In DNA, the CDR3 is TGCGCCAGCAGATCCGGTATGAACACTGAAGCTTTCTTT. This translates into CASRSGMNTEAFF.

The rearrangement joins TRBV29-1 to TRBJ2-1; D perhaps matches TRBD2 (6 bases). With 0 bases removed from V and 0 bases from J, the gap between germline ends came to 15 bases. The germline CDR1 and CDR2 sequences are SQVTM and ANQGSEA. CDR3 length equals 17 residues. Here the CDR3 reads CSVEEWDFSSSYNEQFF. For the CDR3, the DNA is TGCAGCGTTGAAGAGTGGGACTTCAGTAGCTCCTACAATGAGCAGTTCTTC.

The chain employs TRBV10-3 and TRBJ1-3; no clear D. V was clipped by 10 bases and J by 2 bases, with 15 bases between them. CDR3 size: 14 residues. In germline, CDR1 is ENHRY, CDR2 SYGVKD. This CDR3 is CATRSPPTGNTIYF. The DNA for the CDR3 is TGTGCCACCCGGAGTCCTCCGACTGGAAACACCATATATTTT.

The V call is TRBV19, the J call TRBJ1-6; 9 positions agree with TRBD1. Germline CDR1 and CDR2: LNHDA and SQIVND (reference sequence). The J segment lost 14 bases and the V segment lost 5 bases, leaving 7 bases of the junction unmatched. The CDR3 spans 13 residues. CDR3 amino acids: CASSRTGAQTLHF. The CDR3 coding sequence is TGTGCCAGTAGTCGGACAGGGGCTCAAACCCTCCACTTT.

The chain recombines TRBV6-1 with TRBJ1-2, with D unresolved. Trimming left V 2 bases short and J 7 bases short, with 14 bases between. This CDR3 has 14 residues. CDR1 and CDR2 from the germline V gene are MNHNS and SASEGT. CDR3 coding DNA: TGTGCCAGCAGTGAAAACGAGGCCCTCGGTGGCTACACCTTC. It codes for CASSENEALGGYTF.

The chain joins TRBV7-3 to TRBJ2-7, with TRBD2 matching 9 bases. V was clipped by 4 bases and J by 2 bases; unmatched bases: 3. CDR3 length equals 14 residues. Germline CDR1 SGHTA, CDR2 FQGTGA. Written as DNA, the CDR3 is TGTGCCAGCAGCTGGGCGGGGGGGCCCTACGAGCAGTACTTC. It translates to CASSWAGGPYEQYF.

Concerning this clone itself: This sequence is one base from a far larger clone and is likely a read error. The chain combines TRBV5-8 with TRBJ2-7; tentatively, D is TRBD1 (6 bases). With 1 base removed from V and 4 bases from J, the gap between germline ends came to 6 bases. CDR3 length equals 12 residues. From germline, CDR1 is SGHTS and CDR2 YDEGEE. Here the CDR3 DNA reads TGTGCCAGCAGCTTGCAGGGGTACGAGCAGTACTTC. It translates to CASSLQGYEQYF. The variable domain in full, with the rest retrieved from reference TRBV5-8 and TRBJ2-7, is EAGVTQSPTHLIKTRGQQATLRCSPISGHTSVYWYQQALGLGLQFLLWYDEGEERNRGNFPPRFSGRQFPNYSSELNVNALELEDSALYLCASSLQGYEQYFGPGTRLTVT.

The chain recombines TRBV10-2 with TRBJ2-1, with D perhaps matching TRBD1 (6 bases). CDR1 and CDR2 from the germline V gene are WSHSY and SAAADI. This CDR3 has 13 residues. Trimming cost V 5 bases and J 5 bases, with 10 bases left between them. CDR3 residues: CASSWAGDNEQFF. The CDR3 DNA reads as TGCGCCAGCAGTTGGGCAGGGGACAATGAGCAGTTCTTC.

V usage is TRBV7-2 and J usage is TRBJ2-7; 9 nucleotides align to TRBD1. CDR1 is SGHTA, CDR2 FQGNSA, per germline. V lost 5 bases, J lost 5 bases, and 4 bases stayed unmatched. The CDR3 length is 13 residues. Written as DNA, the CDR3 is TGTGCCAGCAGCGGGAGACAGGGGGACGAGCAGTACTTC. Translated, it gives CASSGRQGDEQYF.

This clone was detected only a few times. The chain uses TRBV2 and TRBJ1-2; 7 bases are a match to TRBD1. CDR3 size: 13 residues. V trimming: 4 bases; J trimming: 2 bases; junction bases outside the gene matches: 1. CDR1 is SNHLY, CDR2 FYNNEI, per germline. DNA for the CDR3: TGTGCCAGCAGTGGACAGGGAAACTATGGCTACACCTTC. Amino acid sequence: CASSGQGNYGYTF.

The chain is built from TRBV6-5 and TRBJ2-3; 8 nucleotides line up with TRBD2. Trimming at V came to 6 bases and at J to 2 bases, leaving 7 bases not matched to a gene. Germline values: CDR1 MNHEY, CDR2 SVGAGI. The CDR3 runs 15 residues. The CDR3 sequence: CASRRVAGTTDTQYF. The CDR3 coding sequence is TGTGCCAGCAGGCGGGTAGCGGGGACCACAGATACGCAGTATTTT.

The chain recombines TRBV7-6 with TRBJ2-7, with a possible D match to TRBD2 (7 bases). CDR3 size: 15 residues. Germline CDR1 is SGHVS and CDR2 is FNYEAQ. V was shortened by 5 bases and J by 3 bases, with 17 bases between the two germline ends. CDR3 DNA sequence: TGTGCCAGCAGCCGGGGGGCTCTTTCAGTCTACGAGCAGTACTTC. It is translated as CASSRGALSVYEQYF.

V gene TRBV5-1 combines with J gene TRBJ1-2; 7 bases line up with TRBD1. CDR1 is SGHRS, CDR2 YFSETQ, per germline. This CDR3 is built from 13 residues. Germline trimming cut 0 bases from V and 7 bases from J; bases unmatched to any gene: 3. The CDR3 region is CASSLGDRAGYTF. Here the CDR3 DNA reads TGCGCCAGCAGCTTGGGAGACAGGGCTGGCTACACCTTC.

This clone was recorded only once. In nucleotides, the CDR3 is TGTGCTAGTGGTTGGGACAGGGACTATGGCTACACCTTC. Its translation: CASGWDRDYGYTF. The rearrangement uses TRBV12-5 and TRBJ1-2; 9 bases are a match to TRBD1. Germline CDR1 reads LGHNT; CDR2 reads FRNRAP. The CDR3 runs to 13 residues. The ends lost 4 bases at V and 3 bases at J; junction bases unmatched: 0.

The chain employs TRBV9 and TRBJ2-5; 9 bases are a match to TRBD1. Trimming removed 0 bases from V and 5 bases from J; junction bases left unmatched: 11. This CDR3 region has 17 residues. Germline-derived CDR1 and CDR2 are SGDLS and YYNGEE. This CDR3 is CASSVGWGDRAWETQYF. In nucleotides, the CDR3 is TGTGCCAGCAGCGTAGGTTGGGGGGACAGGGCGTGGGAGACCCAGTACTTC.

The chain links TRBV11-2 to TRBJ2-7; TRBD1 aligns across 8 bases. This CDR3 contains 16 residues. CDR1 and CDR2 (germline): SGHAT, FQNNGV. After removal of 1 base from V and 4 bases from J, the junction contained 9 bases not matched to a gene. The CDR3 loop is CASSLVAGQGLYEQYF. The CDR3 DNA reads as TGTGCCAGCAGCTTAGTGGCCGGACAGGGCTTATACGAGCAGTACTTC.

The V and J genes are TRBV15 and TRBJ1-2; TRBD1 matches at 11 bases. V was clipped by 5 bases and J by 5 bases; unmatched bases: 10. Germline lookup yields CDR1 LNHNV and CDR2 YYDKDF (reference sequence). The CDR3 length is 16 residues. The CDR3 here is CATSGDGQGALYGYTF. The CDR3 DNA is TGTGCCACCAGCGGGGACGGACAGGGGGCTTTATATGGCTACACCTTC.

The chain couples TRBV7-8 to TRBJ1-1; D uncertain. The CDR3 extends over 13 amino acids. Germline V lookup: CDR1 SGHVS, CDR2 FQNEAQ. V shed 7 bases and J shed 5 bases, with 14 bases lying between them. CDR3 nucleotide sequence: TGTGCCAGCAACCTCCGGAGCCAGACTGAAGCTTTCTTT. Its protein product is CASNLRSQTEAFF.

This chain uses TRBV7-6 with TRBJ1-5; TRBD1 aligns across 7 bases. The CDR3 covers 14 residues. Per germline, CDR1 SGHVS and CDR2 FNYEAQ. The ends lost 0 bases at V and 7 bases at J; junction bases unmatched: 3. In nucleotides, the CDR3 is TGTGCCAGCAGCTTAGCGCCAGGGGGGCAGCCCCAGCATTTT. Translating it yields CASSLAPGGQPQHF.

The chain joins TRBV20-1 to TRBJ1-4; weak D call: TRBD1 (6 bases). Per germline, CDR1 DFQATT and CDR2 SNEGSKA (reference sequence). The CDR3 runs 18 residues. Trimming took 3 bases from V and 2 from J, leaving 22 bases between them. The CDR3 spells CSASPGLDSTQTNEKLFF. CDR3 DNA sequence: TGCAGTGCTAGTCCCGGGCTGGACAGTACGCAGACTAATGAAAAACTGTTTTTT.

V gene TRBV9 combines with J gene TRBJ1-2; the D is unclear. With 4 bases removed from V and 8 bases from J, the gap between germline ends came to 15 bases. Germline V lookup: CDR1 SGDLS, CDR2 YYNGEE. The CDR3 is made up of 13 amino acids. The CDR3 here is CASSRGGRVGYTF. The CDR3 nucleotides read TGTGCCAGCAGCCGTGGAGGGAGGGTCGGCTACACCTTC.

This sequence joins TRBV6-1 and TRBJ1-5; D gene uncertain. There are 16 residues in the CDR3. The ends were cut back, 2 bases at V and 2 bases at J, with 13 bases in the middle. Germline-derived CDR1 and CDR2 are MNHNS and SASEGT. CDR3 bases: TGTGCCAGCAGTGAAATAGGAGGGATGGGCAATCAGCCCCAGCATTTT. Its translation is CASSEIGGMGNQPQHF.

The V and J genes are TRBV20-1 and TRBJ2-1; D call uncertain. Trimming took 5 bases from V and 9 from J, leaving 11 bases between them. Germline lookup yields CDR1 DFQATT and CDR2 SNEGSKA (reference sequence). The CDR3 loop spans 11 amino acids. The CDR3 region is CSARLSTEQFF. CDR3 nucleotide sequence: TGCAGTGCTCGACTGTCCACTGAGCAGTTCTTC.

The chain recombines TRBV7-3 with TRBJ1-1, with D unclear. The CDR3 runs to 11 residues. Trimming took off 9 bases at V and 1 base at J, with 6 bases between the two ends. The germline CDR1 and CDR2 sequences are SGHTA and FQGTGA. The CDR3 spells CASNKNTEAFF. The CDR3 DNA sequence: TGTGCCAGTAATAAGAACACTGAAGCTTTCTTT.

This clone was seen once. CDR3 sequence reads: CASSQGSGLLSSGNTIYF. The CDR3 DNA is TGTGCCAGCAGCCAAGGATCGGGACTCCTTTCCTCTGGAAACACCATATATTTT. The J gene is TRBJ1-3, the V gene TRBV3-1 (or the pseudogene TRBV3-2); TRBD1 might be the D (5 bases). CDR1 is LGHDT, CDR2 YNNKEL, per germline (reference sequence). V was clipped by 1 base and J by 0 bases, with 16 bases between them. CDR3 size: 18 residues.